This T cell receptor beta chain was sequenced during a study of cytomegalovirus exposure and HLA in healthy donors. The PCR contained 60 Vbeta and 13 Jbeta primers. In the authors' workflow: There were tens of millions of unique TCR beta chains by a later count, and some 10 million of them were shared. The protocol was immunoSEQ multiplex PCR, while the TCRdb copy is restricted to in-frame clones and leaves out a portion. V and J calls and clone size are given by that table; D and trimming were obtained from the DNA. Of some 150,000 clones detected, around 77% appear once; the ten largest clones hold roughly 2%. Germline V gene lookup returns CDR1 SGHTA and CDR2 FQGNSA. The CDR3 length is 12 residues. V lost 5 bases and J lost 8, with 10 bases in between. Study results and caveats: The study had only CMV serostatus as immune exposure information. In a later analysis, HLA-associated beta chains showed higher expansion and lower generation probabilities than comparable chains.

As regards this clone: The antigen is not known.

Material: PBMCs. This receptor was identified in a man younger than 40 in good health and CMV-seronegative. The chain carries TRBV7-2 and TRBJ1-5, with a tentative D call TRBD1 (6 bases). The CDR3 nucleotides read TGTGCCAGCAGCCAGGGACACAAGCCCCAGCATTTT. Amino acids: CASSQGHKPQHF.